This is a list of T cell receptor beta chains from one sample in a study of shared clonotypes between healthy human individuals. Clones were sequenced by immunoSEQ multiplex PCR, and TCRdb holds only the in-frame ones, with some missing. The sample consists of roughly 500,000 clones, 96% of them appearing once. Material for sequencing was naive CD4+ T cells sorted from blood. The origin of the receptors is a woman aged 25 to 39 in good health. CDR3s include the opening cysteine and the closing phenylalanine or tryptophan. A D gene is named only where the DNA matches it firmly. Expanded clones are given a class, and other clones once, few, many or no size at all.

j_call,clone_size,v_call,cdr3_length,d_call,cdr3_nt,cdr3_aa
TRBJ2-5,NA,TRBV27,15,NA,TGTGCCAGTCGCCAACAGGACCCTGGAAAAGAGACCCAGTACTTC,CASRQQDPGKETQYF
TRBJ1-2,NA,TRBV6-1,15,TRBD1,TGTGCCAGCACCTCAGCGCAGGGGGCGTTGTATGGCTACACCTTC,CASTSAQGALYGYTF
TRBJ1-2,NA,TRBV5-1,14,NA,TGCGCCAGCAGCTTGGCCGGCAGGTCAGATGGCTACACCTTC,CASSLAGRSDGYTF
TRBJ1-1,NA,TRBV18,16,NA,TGTGCCAGCTCACCACCGATAAAGGGGGGTGATACTGAAGCTTTCTTT,CASSPPIKGGDTEAFF
TRBJ2-5,NA,TRBV7-9,12,NA,TGTGCCAGCAGCTCCCCAGGGCTGGAGCAGTACTTC,CASSSPGLEQYF
TRBJ2-7,NA,TRBV30,14,NA,TGTGCCTCTCGGAGACACCTGAGCTCCTACGAGCAGTACTTC,CASRRHLSSYEQYF
TRBJ2-3,NA,TRBV29-1,14,NA,TGCAGCGGAAGACTACCTCAACCCACCGATACGCAGTATTTT,CSGRLPQPTDTQYF
TRBJ1-4,NA,TRBV18,16,NA,TGTGCCAGCTCACCAAACGGTGGGGGCTTAAATGAAAAACTGTTTTTT,CASSPNGGGLNEKLFF
TRBJ2-7,NA,TRBV19,14,NA,TGTGCCAGTAGTATTGAAGACAGTGGCTACGAGCAGTACTTC,CASSIEDSGYEQYF
TRBJ1-2,few,TRBV19,14,NA,TGTGCCAGTAGCTCCAAACGGGGGGACTATGGCTACACCTTC,CASSSKRGDYGYTF
TRBJ1-5,NA,TRBV18,14,NA,TGTGCCAGCTCACCATCAGGGATGGGGCAGCCCCAGCATTTT,CASSPSGMGQPQHF
TRBJ2-1,NA,TRBV19,16,TRBD2,TGTGCCAGTAGTGGGCTAGCGGGAGGCTCCTACAATGAGCAGTTCTTC,CASSGLAGGSYNEQFF
TRBJ1-2,NA,TRBV28,14,TRBD1,TGTGCCAGCGACCAAGGGGGCGAGATCTATGGCTACACCTTC,CASDQGGEIYGYTF
TRBJ2-7,NA,TRBV5-4,15,NA,TGTGCCAGCAGCTTGGCTTCCAGGAGCTCCTACGAGCAGTACTTC,CASSLASRSSYEQYF
TRBJ2-7,once,TRBV5-5,15,TRBD1,TGTGCCAGCAGCATTGGCCCAGGGGGAATTTACGAGCAGTACTTC,CASSIGPGGIYEQYF
TRBJ2-4,once,TRBV2,14,NA,TGTGCCAGCATGGCGGGACGTTTTAGAGACATTCAGTACTTC,CASMAGRFRDIQYF
TRBJ2-1,NA,TRBV25-1,15,TRBD2,TGTGCCAGCAGTGACTATAGCGGGAGGTACAATGAGCAGTTCTTC,CASSDYSGRYNEQFF
TRBJ2-2,NA,TRBV27,16,NA,TGTGCCAGCAGTTTCTTTACGCGGATACAAACCGGGGAGCTGTTTTTT,CASSFFTRIQTGELFF
TRBJ2-2,NA,TRBV19,11,NA,TGTGCCAGTACATATCACCGGGAGCTGTTTTTT,CASTYHRELFF
TRBJ2-3,NA,TRBV7-6,14,NA,TGTGCCAGCAGCTTAGAGGTCGGGGCAGATACGCAGTATTTT,CASSLEVGADTQYF
TRBJ2-5,once,TRBV7-9,15,TRBD2,TGTGCCAGCAGTCCCCGACTAGCGTTTCAAGAGACCCAGTACTTC,CASSPRLAFQETQYF
TRBJ1-1,once,TRBV28,14,NA,TGTGCCAGCCGGGGAGGACCCATGAACACTGAAGCTTTCTTT,CASRGGPMNTEAFF
TRBJ1-4,NA,TRBV6-5,15,TRBD1,TGTGCCAGCAGTTACTCGAGGGGGACAGGCTCAAGACTGTTTTTT,CASSYSRGTGSRLFF
TRBJ2-2,NA,TRBV28,14,TRBD1,TGTGCCAGCAGTTCCCGAAAGGGGGCACGGGAGCTGTTTTTT,CASSSRKGARELFF
TRBJ2-2,NA,TRBV28,14,NA,TGTGCCAGCGGGGCTTGGGGGGCGCCCGGGGAGCTGTTTTTT,CASGAWGAPGELFF
TRBJ1-1,NA,TRBV9,15,NA,TGTGCCAGCAGCGCAACCGGGACCCAGACCCCTCCAGCTTTCTTT,CASSATGTQTPPAFF
TRBJ2-2,NA,TRBV11-2,13,NA,TGTGCCAACGCCGCGCCGAACACCGGGGAGCTGTTTTTT,CANAAPNTGELFF
TRBJ2-3,NA,TRBV6-5,14,NA,TGTGCCAGCAGTTACGAGGGGTTCACAGATACGCAGTATTTT,CASSYEGFTDTQYF
TRBJ2-7,NA,TRBV4-1,15,TRBD1,TGCGCCAGCAGCCCCTCCCCGGGACAGGGCTTCGAGCAGTACTTC,CASSPSPGQGFEQYF
TRBJ2-5,NA,TRBV4-1,15,NA,TGCGCCAGCAGCCATTCGGGGGTACGGCAAGAGACCCAGTACTTC,CASSHSGVRQETQYF
TRBJ2-1,NA,TRBV6-5,13,NA,TGTGCCAGCAGTTACTCGTACTACAATGAGCAGTTCTTC,CASSYSYYNEQFF
TRBJ1-2,once,TRBV5-4,13,NA,TGTGCCAGCAGCTTGGCCGGGGGGAACGGCTACACCTTC,CASSLAGGNGYTF
TRBJ2-1,NA,TRBV15,15,NA,TGTGCCACCAGCGGTCCAGGGGCGAGGTACAATGAGCAGTTCTTC,CATSGPGARYNEQFF
TRBJ2-7,NA,TRBV6-1,13,TRBD2,TGTGCCAGCAGTGGGGGACTAGATGGCGAGCAGTACTTC,CASSGGLDGEQYF
TRBJ2-3,once,TRBV5-1,14,NA,TGCGCCAGCAGGCGTGGACAGTTCACAGATACGCAGTATTTT,CASRRGQFTDTQYF
TRBJ1-5,NA,TRBV6-5,15,TRBD1,TGTGCCAGCAGGAAACAGGGGGCGAGCAATCAGCCCCAGCATTTT,CASRKQGASNQPQHF
TRBJ1-2,NA,TRBV28,13,NA,TGTGCCAGCAGCGTTGACAGAGGATATGGCTACACCTTC,CASSVDRGYGYTF
TRBJ2-2,NA,TRBV28,19,TRBD2,TGTGCCAGCAGTTCTCCGGTAACTAGCGGGTTAGCGAACACCGGGGAGCTGTTTTTT,CASSSPVTSGLANTGELFF
TRBJ2-3,once,TRBV6-6,14,NA,TGTGCCAGCAGTAAGGGTCTTAGCACAGATACGCAGTATTTT,CASSKGLSTDTQYF
TRBJ2-2,NA,TRBV5-4,15,NA,TGTGCCAGCAGCTTGGTTGAAGGGATTCCCGGGGAGCTGTTTTTT,CASSLVEGIPGELFF
TRBJ1-1,NA,TRBV5-1,14,NA,TGCGCCAGCAGCGGCGACGTTCAGAACACTGAAGCTTTCTTT,CASSGDVQNTEAFF
TRBJ2-7,NA,TRBV5-1,16,TRBD1,TGCGCCAGCAGCTTGGATTCAGGGGGCTTAACCTACGAGCAGTACTTC,CASSLDSGGLTYEQYF
TRBJ1-5,NA,TRBV28,13,NA,TGTGCCAGCAGTTTAATGGGGCTTCAGCCCCAGCATTTT,CASSLMGLQPQHF
TRBJ2-1,NA,TRBV4-2,14,NA,TGTGCCAGCAGCGCAGACAGGAGGAACAATGAGCAGTTCTTC,CASSADRRNNEQFF
TRBJ2-1,NA,TRBV5-1,15,TRBD2,TGCGCCAGCAGCTTGTATAGCGGGAGCCTCGATGAGCAGTTCTTC,CASSLYSGSLDEQFF
TRBJ1-1,NA,TRBV28,12,NA,TGTGCCAGCAGTTTATCGGGGGCGCGAGCTTTCTTT,CASSLSGARAFF
TRBJ2-1,NA,TRBV19,14,NA,TGTGCCAGTAGTCCTATAAGCTCCTACAATGAGCAGTTCTTC,CASSPISSYNEQFF
TRBJ2-1,NA,TRBV19,17,TRBD2,TGTGCCAGTAAGGATCGGGGGGGACTAGCGGGAGACTATGAGCAGTTCTTC,CASKDRGGLAGDYEQFF